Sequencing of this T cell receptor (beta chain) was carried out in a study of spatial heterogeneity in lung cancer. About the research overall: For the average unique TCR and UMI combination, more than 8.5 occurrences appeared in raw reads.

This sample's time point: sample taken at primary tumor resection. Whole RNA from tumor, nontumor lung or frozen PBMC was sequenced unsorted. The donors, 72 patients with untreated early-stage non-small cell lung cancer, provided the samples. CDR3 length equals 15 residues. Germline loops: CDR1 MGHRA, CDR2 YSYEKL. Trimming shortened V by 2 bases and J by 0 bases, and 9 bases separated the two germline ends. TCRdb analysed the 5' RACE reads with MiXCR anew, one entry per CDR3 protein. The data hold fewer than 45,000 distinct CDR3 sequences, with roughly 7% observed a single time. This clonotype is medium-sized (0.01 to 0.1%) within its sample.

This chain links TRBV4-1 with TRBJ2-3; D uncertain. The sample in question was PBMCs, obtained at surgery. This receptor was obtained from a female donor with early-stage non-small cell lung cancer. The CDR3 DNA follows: TGCGCCAGCAGCCAATCCCCTGGAAGCACAGATACGCAGTATTTT. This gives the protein CASSQSPGSTDTQYF.